The 3 T cell receptor beta chains below all came from one sample that was sequenced in a study of shared clonotypes between healthy human individuals. Clones were sequenced by immunoSEQ multiplex PCR, and TCRdb holds only the in-frame ones, with some missing. This table holds about 1.1 million clones, around 77% found once. Sequenced material: memory CD4+ T cells from PBMCs. Subset given: CD45RA-negative fraction. The receptor source for this set is a man younger than 35 in good health. Some clones in this sample may be carry-over from other donors' samples.

The rearrangement links TRBV7-8 to TRBJ2-7; TRBD2 might be the D (5 bases). This CDR3 region has 14 residues. The V end lost 2 bases, the J end lost 1 base, and 9 bases lay between the germline ends. Germline loops: CDR1 SGHVS, CDR2 FQNEAQ. CDR3 coding DNA: TGTGCCAGCAGCTTATCAGGACTTTCCTACGAGCAGTACTTC. This encodes CASSLSGLSYEQYF. Drawing the rest from reference TRBV7-8 and TRBJ2-7, the complete variable domain is GAGVSQSPRYKVAKRGQDVALRCDPISGHVSLFWYQQALGQGPEFLTYFQNEAQLDKSGLPSDRFFAERPEGSVSTLKIQRTQQEDSAVYLCASSLSGLSYEQYFGPGTRLTVT.

This clone occurred once. CDR3 sequence: CASSLDRVGEQYF. The CDR3 DNA reads as TGTGCCAGCAGCTTGGACAGGGTGGGAGAGCAGTACTTC. This chain connects TRBV7-6 to TRBJ2-7, with 8 bases matching TRBD1. The CDR3 has 13 residues. V was clipped by 3 bases and J by 7 bases; unmatched bases: 5. Germline CDR1 is SGHVS and CDR2 is FNYEAQ. Using reference TRBV7-6 and TRBJ2-7 for the parts outside the CDR3, the full variable domain is GAGVSQSPRYKVTKRGQDVALRCDPISGHVSLYWYRQALGQGPEFLTYFNYEAQQDKSGLPNDRFSAERPEGSISTLTIQRTEQRDSAMYRCASSLDRVGEQYFGPGTRLTVT.

The chain uses TRBV5-1 and TRBJ2-2; D is unclear. V lost 4 bases, J lost 1 base, and 14 bases lay in between. The CDR3 length is 16 residues. Per germline, CDR1 SGHRS and CDR2 YFSETQ. The CDR3 DNA reads as TGCGCCAGCAGCCCCGCCTCAGTGAGGAACACCGGGGAGCTGTTTTTT. Residues: CASSPASVRNTGELFF.